This T cell receptor beta chain was recovered during a study of cytomegalovirus exposure and HLA in healthy donors. A multiplex PCR was run with 60 Vbeta primers and 13 Jbeta primers. Generated by immunoSEQ multiplex PCR, the TCRdb table keeps only in-frame clones and is missing some. This table holds around 120,000 clones, 80% found once. The CDR3 is made up of 16 amino acids. Per the germline V gene, CDR1 is KGHSH and CDR2 is LQKENI. With 2 bases clipped from V and 0 bases from J, the junction kept 4 bases outside the gene matches. This receptor was taken from a male donor in good health and CMV-seronegative. The genes are TRBV18 and TRBJ2-3, with 8 bases that match TRBD2. Material for sequencing was PBMCs. CDR3 nucleotide sequence: TGTGCCAGCTCACCAGTGTCGGGAGGGAGCACAGATACGCAGTATTTT. As protein: CASSPVSGGSTDTQYF.